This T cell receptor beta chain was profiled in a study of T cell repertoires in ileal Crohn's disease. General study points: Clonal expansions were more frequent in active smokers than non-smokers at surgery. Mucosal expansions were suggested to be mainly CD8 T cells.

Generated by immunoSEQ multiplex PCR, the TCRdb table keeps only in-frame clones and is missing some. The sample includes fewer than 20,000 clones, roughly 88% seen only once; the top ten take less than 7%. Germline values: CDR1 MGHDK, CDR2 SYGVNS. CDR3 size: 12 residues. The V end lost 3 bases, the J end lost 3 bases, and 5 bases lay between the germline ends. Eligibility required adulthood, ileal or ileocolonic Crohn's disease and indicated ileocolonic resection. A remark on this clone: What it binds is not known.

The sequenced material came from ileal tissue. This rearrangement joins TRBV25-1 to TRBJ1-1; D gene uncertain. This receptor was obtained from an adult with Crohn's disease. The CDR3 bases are TGTGCCAGCAGTGACATAGACACTGAAGCTTTCTTT. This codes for CASSDIDTEAFF.